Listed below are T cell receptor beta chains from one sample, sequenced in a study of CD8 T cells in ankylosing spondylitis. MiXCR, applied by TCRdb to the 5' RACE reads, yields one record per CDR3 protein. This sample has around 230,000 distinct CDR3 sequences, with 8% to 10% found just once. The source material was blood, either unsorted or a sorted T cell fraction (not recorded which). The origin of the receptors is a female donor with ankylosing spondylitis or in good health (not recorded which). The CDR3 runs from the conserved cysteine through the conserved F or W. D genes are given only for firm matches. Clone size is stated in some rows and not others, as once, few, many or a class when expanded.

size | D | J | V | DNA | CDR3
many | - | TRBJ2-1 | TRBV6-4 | TGTGCCAGCAGTGACTCGGCCAGGGTACCCTACAATGAGCAGTTCTTC | CASSDSARVPYNEQFF
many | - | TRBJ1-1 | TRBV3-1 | TGTGCCAGCAGCCAAGACAGGGCGACTGAAGCTTTCTTT | CASSQDRATEAFF
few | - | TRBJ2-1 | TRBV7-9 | TGTGCCAGCAGCTTAGACAGGAGGGAGTTCTTC | CASSLDRREFF
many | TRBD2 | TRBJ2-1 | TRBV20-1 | TGCAGTGCTCCGGGGACTAGCGGGAGGGCCGTAAATGAGCAGTTCTTC | CSAPGTSGRAVNEQFF
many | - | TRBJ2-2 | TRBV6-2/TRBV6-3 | TGTGCCAGCAGTTCGGGGTTATCCGGGGAGCTGTTTTTT | CASSSGLSGELFF
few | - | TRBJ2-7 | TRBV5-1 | TGCGCCAGCAGCTTGGCCAACGGCGAGCAGTACTTC | CASSLANGEQYF
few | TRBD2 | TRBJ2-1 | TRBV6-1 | TGTGCCAGCAGTCCAGCGGGAGGGCCCTTCAATGAGCAGTTCTTC | CASSPAGGPFNEQFF
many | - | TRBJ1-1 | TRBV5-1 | TGCGCCAGCAGCTTGGGGACACTGATGAACACTGAAGCTTTCTTT | CASSLGTLMNTEAFF
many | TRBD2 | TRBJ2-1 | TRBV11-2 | TGTGCCAGCAGCTTAGGTCCTAGCGGAAGCAATGAGCAGTTCTTC | CASSLGPSGSNEQFF
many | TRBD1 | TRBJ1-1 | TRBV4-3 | TGCGCCAGCAGCCTGGGGACAGGGACGCACACTGAAGCTTTCTTT | CASSLGTGTHTEAFF
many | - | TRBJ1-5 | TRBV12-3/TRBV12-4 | TGTGCCAGCAGCCCCCCGTTCAGCGGAGATAGCAATCAGCCCCAGCATTTT | CASSPPFSGDSNQPQHF
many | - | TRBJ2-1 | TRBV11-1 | TGTGCCAGCGTACCCCGGGGACGGGACGTTAAGGCGTCCTACAATGAGCAGTTCTTC | CASVPRGRDVKASYNEQFF
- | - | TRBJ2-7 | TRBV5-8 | TGTGCCAGCAGCACACACGACGAGCAGTACTTC | CASSTHDEQYF
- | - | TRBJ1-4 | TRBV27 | TGTGCCAGCAGTCGACAGCCCCCGGTACAGGGTAGATACGAAAAACTGTTTTTT | CASSRQPPVQGRYEKLFF
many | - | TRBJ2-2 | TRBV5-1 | TGCGCCAGCAGCTCAGGCTCCCCCGGGGAGCTGTTTTTT | CASSSGSPGELFF
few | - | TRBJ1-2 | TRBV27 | TGTGCCAGCTCACCTCTACTTGGGCCCAACTATGGCTACACCTTC | CASSPLLGPNYGYTF
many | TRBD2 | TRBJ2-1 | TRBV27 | TGTGCCAGCAGCTTAGCGGGTTTCACCTACAATGAGCAGTTCTTC | CASSLAGFTYNEQFF
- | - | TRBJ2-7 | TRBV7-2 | TGTGCCAGCAGCCCGCAGGGCATCCACGAGCAGTACTTC | CASSPQGIHEQYF
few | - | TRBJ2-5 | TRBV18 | TGTGCCAGCTCAGCGTACCAAGAGACCCAGTACTTC | CASSAYQETQYF
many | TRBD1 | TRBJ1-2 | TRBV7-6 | TGTGCCAGCAGTCACCTGGGACAGGGCGACTATGGCTACACCTTC | CASSHLGQGDYGYTF
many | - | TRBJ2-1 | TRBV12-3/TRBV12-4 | TGTGCCAGCAGTGGGGCAGGCCGGGAGCAGTTCTTC | CASSGAGREQFF
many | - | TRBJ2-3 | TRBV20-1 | TGCAGTGCTAGAGTGGGTTCTAGCACAGATACGCAGTATTTT | CSARVGSSTDTQYF
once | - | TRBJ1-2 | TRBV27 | TGTGCCAGCAGTCACGGGGAGCTTACCTATGGCTACACCTTC | CASSHGELTYGYTF
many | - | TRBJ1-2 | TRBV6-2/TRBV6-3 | TGTGCCAGCAGTTACCCCCCTGACGGCTACTATGGCTACACCTTC | CASSYPPDGYYGYTF
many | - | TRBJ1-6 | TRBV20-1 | TGCAGTGCTAGAGATGGGCAGCACTCCTATAATTCACCCCTCCACTTT | CSARDGQHSYNSPLHF
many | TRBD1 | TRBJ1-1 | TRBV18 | TGTGCCAGCTCTCCAGGACAGGGCAAAAGGACTGAAGCTTTCTTT | CASSPGQGKRTEAFF
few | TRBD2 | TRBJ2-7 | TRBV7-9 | TGTGCCAGCAGCTTTGGGGGGGGAGGGGACGAGCAGTACTTC | CASSFGGGGDEQYF
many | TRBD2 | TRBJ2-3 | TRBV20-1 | TGCAGTGCCGAACGGACTAGCGGGAGGGTCGGTACGCAGTATTTT | CSAERTSGRVGTQYF
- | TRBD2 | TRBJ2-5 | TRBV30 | TGTGCCGGGAGGAGCGGGAGAGAGACCCAGTACTTC | CAGRSGRETQYF
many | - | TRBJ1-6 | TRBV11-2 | TGTGCCAGCAGCTCAAATCCCGGGACAAGTTCACCCCTCCACTTT | CASSSNPGTSSPLHF
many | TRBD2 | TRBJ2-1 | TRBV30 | TGTGCCTGGGGACCGGGACTAACCTTC | CAWGPGLTF
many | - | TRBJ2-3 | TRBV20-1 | TGCAGTGCTAGACGACAGATCACAGATACGCAGTATTTT | CSARRQITDTQYF
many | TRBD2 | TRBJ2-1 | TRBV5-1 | TGCGCCAGCAGCCCCGGGCTAGCGGGAGTTCTTGAGCAGTTCTTC | CASSPGLAGVLEQFF
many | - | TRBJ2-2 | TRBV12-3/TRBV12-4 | TGTGCCAGCAGGCCAGCCAAAGGGCGCACCGGGGAGCTGTTTTTT | CASRPAKGRTGELFF
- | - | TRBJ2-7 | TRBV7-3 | TGTGCCAGCAGTCACGGACCCTCAGATTACGAGCAGTACTTC | CASSHGPSDYEQYF
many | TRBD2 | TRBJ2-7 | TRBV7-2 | TGTGCCAGCAGTTTTACTAGCGGAAGCCACTACGAGCAGTACTTC | CASSFTSGSHYEQYF
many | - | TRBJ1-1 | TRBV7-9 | TGTGCCAGCAGCTTAGACAGGGAGACTGAAGCTTTCTTT | CASSLDRETEAFF
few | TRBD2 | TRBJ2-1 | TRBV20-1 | TGCAGTGCCATATCAGGGCTAGCGGTGGGGACCTACAATGAGCAGTTCTTC | CSAISGLAVGTYNEQFF
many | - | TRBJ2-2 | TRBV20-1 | TGCAGTGCCACGGCCTATCAGCCGGGGGAGCTGTTTTTT | CSATAYQPGELFF
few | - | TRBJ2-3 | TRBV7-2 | TGTGCCAGCAGCCTCTTGGTAGCAGATACGCAGTATTTT | CASSLLVADTQYF
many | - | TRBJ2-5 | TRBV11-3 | TGTGCCAGCAGTGTCTCTAGAGGGGAGGAGACCCAGTACTTC | CASSVSRGEETQYF
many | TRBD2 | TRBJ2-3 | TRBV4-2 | TGTGCCAGCAGCCATCAACTAGCGGAGGATACGCAGTATTTT | CASSHQLAEDTQYF
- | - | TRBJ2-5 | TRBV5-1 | TGCGCCAGCAGCTCGGGACGAACCCCCCAAGAGACCCAGTACTTC | CASSSGRTPQETQYF
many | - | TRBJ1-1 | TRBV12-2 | TGTGCAAGTCGCTTAGCGAAACATATAGAGACGGGGAACACTGAAGCTTTCTTT | CASRLAKHIETGNTEAFF
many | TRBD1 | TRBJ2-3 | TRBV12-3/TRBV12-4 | TGTGCCAGCAGTTTTTCAAGGGGGCATACGCAGTATTTT | CASSFSRGHTQYF
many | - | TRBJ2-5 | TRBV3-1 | TGTGCCAGCAGCCCGGGGCCCTCGGAGACCCAGTACTTC | CASSPGPSETQYF
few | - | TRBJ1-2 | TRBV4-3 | TGCGCCAGCAGCCCAGGCACAGGGAGGTTTGGCTACACCTTC | CASSPGTGRFGYTF
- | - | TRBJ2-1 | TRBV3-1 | TGTGCCTCCACCCACTCTAGCGCCTCCTACAATGAGCAGTTCTTC | CASTHSSASYNEQFF